This entry concerns a single TCR beta chain. V lost 1 base and J 3 bases, leaving 10 bases between the germline ends. Germline assignment: CDR1 SGHNT and CDR2 YYREEE (reference sequence). CDR3 length: 14 amino acids. This specimen belongs to a study of blood T cell repertoires in COVID-19. Sequencing used immunoSEQ multiplex PCR; TCRdb keeps in-frame clones, though not all of them. The table includes roughly 53,000 clones, under 90% detected once. The sample taken for sequencing was peripheral blood. The clonotype originates from a human donor in a cohort sampled during active COVID-19. The gene calls are TRBV5-4 and TRBJ1-1; D call uncertain. CDR3 in DNA: TGTGCCAGCAGCTTGCTAGGGCGGGACACTGAAGCTTTCTTT. Amino acids: CASSLLGRDTEAFF. The full variable domain, in which reference TRBV5-4 and TRBJ1-1 provide the parts outside the CDR3, is ETGVTQSPTHLIKTRGQQVTLRCSSQSGHNTVSWYQQALGQGPQFIFQYYREEENGRGNFPPRFSGLQFPNYSSELNVNALELDDSALYLCASSLLGRDTEAFFGQGTRLTVV.